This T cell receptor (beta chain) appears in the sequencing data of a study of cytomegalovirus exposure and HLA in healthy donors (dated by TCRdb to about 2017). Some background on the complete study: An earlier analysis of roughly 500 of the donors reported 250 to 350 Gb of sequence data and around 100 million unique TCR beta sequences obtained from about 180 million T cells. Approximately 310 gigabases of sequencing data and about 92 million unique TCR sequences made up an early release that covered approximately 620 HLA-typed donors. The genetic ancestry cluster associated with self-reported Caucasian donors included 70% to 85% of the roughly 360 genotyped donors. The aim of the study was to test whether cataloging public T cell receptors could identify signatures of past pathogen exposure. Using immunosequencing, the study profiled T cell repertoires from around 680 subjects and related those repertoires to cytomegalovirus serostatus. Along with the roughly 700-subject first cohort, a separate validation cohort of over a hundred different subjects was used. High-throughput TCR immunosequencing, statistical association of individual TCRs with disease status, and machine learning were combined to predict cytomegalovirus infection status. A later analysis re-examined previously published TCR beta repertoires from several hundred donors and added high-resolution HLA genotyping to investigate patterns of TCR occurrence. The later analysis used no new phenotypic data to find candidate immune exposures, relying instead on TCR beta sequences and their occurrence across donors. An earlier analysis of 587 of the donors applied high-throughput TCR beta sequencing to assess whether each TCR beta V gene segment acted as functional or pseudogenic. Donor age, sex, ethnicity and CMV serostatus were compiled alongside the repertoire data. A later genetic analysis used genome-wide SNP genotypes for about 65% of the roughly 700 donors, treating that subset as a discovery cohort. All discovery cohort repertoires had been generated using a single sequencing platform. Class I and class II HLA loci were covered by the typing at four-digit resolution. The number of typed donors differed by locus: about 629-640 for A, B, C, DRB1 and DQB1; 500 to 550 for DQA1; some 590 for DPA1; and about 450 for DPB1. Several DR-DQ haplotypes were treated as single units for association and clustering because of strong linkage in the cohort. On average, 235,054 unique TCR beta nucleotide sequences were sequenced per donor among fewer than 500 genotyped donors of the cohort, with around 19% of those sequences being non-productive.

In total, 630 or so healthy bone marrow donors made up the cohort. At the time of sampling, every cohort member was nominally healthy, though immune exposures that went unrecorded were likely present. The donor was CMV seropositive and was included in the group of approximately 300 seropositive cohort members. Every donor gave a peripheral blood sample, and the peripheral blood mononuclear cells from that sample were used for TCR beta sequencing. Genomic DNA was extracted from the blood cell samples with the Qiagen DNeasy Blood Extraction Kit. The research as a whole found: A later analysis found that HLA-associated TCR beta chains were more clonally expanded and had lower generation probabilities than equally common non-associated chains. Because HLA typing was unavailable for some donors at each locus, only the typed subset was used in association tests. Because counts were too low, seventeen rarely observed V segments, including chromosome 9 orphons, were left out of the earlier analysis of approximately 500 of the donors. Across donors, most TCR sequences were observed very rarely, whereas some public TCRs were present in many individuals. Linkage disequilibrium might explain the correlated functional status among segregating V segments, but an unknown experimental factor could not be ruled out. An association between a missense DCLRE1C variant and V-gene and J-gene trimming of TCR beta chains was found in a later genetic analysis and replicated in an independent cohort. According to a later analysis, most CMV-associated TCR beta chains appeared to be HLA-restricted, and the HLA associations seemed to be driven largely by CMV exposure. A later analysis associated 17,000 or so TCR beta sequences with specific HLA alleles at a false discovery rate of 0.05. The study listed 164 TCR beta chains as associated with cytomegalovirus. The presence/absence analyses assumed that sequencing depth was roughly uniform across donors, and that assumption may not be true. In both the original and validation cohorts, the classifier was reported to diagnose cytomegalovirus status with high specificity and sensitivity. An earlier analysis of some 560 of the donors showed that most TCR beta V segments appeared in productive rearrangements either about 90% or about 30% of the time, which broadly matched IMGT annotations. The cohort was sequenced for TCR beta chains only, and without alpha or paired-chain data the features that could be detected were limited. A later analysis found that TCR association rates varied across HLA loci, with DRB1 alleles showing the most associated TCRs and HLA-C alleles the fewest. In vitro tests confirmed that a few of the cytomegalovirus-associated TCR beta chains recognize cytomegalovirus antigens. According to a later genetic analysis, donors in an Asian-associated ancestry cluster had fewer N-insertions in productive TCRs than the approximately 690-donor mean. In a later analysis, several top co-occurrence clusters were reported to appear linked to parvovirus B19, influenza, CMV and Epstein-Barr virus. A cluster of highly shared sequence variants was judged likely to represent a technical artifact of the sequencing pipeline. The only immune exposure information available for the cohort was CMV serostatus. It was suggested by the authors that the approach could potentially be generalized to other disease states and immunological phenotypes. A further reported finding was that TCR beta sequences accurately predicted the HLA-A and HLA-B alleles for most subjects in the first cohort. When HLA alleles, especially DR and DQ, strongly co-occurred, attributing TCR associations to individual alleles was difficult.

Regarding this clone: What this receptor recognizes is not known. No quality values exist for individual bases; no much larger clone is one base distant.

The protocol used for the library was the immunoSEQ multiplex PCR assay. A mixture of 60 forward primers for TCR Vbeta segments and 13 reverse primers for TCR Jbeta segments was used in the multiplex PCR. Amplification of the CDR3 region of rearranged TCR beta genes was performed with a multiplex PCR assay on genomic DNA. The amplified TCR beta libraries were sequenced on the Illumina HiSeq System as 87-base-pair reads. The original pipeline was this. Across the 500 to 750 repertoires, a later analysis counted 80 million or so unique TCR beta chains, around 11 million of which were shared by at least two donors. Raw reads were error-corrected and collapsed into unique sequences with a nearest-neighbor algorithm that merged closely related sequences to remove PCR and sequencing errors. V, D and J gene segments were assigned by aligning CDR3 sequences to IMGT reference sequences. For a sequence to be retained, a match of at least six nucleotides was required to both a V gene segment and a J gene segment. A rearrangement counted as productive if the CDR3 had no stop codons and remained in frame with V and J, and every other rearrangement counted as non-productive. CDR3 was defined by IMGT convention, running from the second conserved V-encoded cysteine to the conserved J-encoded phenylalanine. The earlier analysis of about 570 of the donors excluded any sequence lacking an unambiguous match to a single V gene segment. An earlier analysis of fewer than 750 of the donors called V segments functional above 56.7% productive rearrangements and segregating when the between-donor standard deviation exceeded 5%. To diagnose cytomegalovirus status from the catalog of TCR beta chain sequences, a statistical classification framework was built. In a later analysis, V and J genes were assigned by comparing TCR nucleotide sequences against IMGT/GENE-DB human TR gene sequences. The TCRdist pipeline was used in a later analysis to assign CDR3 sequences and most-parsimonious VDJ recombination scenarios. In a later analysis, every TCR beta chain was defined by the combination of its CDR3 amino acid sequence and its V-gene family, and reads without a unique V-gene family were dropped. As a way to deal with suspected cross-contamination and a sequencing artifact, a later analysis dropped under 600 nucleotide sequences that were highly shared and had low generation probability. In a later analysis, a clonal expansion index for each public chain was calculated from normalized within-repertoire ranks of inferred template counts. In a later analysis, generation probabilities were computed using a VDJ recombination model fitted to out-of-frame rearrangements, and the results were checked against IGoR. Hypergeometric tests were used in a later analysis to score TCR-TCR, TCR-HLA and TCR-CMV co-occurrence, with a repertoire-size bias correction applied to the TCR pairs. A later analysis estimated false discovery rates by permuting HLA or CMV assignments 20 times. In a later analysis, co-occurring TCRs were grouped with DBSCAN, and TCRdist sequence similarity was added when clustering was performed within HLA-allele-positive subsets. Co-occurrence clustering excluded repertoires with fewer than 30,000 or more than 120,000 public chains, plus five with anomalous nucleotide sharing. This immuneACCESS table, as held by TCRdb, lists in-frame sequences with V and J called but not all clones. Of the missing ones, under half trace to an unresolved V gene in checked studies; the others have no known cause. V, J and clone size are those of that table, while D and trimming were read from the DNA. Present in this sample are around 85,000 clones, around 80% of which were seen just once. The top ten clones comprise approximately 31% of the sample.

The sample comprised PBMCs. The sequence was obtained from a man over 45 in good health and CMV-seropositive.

The CDR3 corresponds to CASSQQGYGYTF. The nucleotide sequence is given as TGTGCCAGCAGTCAACAGGGCTATGGCTACACCTTC. The V and J segments used are TRBV27 and TRBJ1-2; a tentative D match to TRBD1 spans 6 bases. Inclusive of the bounding cysteine and phenylalanine, the CDR3 is 12 residues long. This entry keeps only the CDR3 DNA: 36 bases, framed from base 1. CDR1 and CDR2 were assigned from the germline V gene (reference sequence) as MNHEY and SMNVEV. V gives up 5 bases and J gives up 4 bases, and the segment between their germline ends measures 8 bases.